Listed here are 10 T cell receptor beta chains from one sample, sequenced in a study of T cell responses to AZD1222 COVID-19 vaccine. Generated by immunoSEQ multiplex PCR, the TCRdb table keeps only in-frame clones and is missing some. The sample shows 110,000 to 150,000 clones, about 94% of them seen only once. Material: peripheral blood, obtained on day 0 of AZD1222 vaccination. The receptor source for this set is an adult in good health.

This rearrangement joins TRBV24-1 to TRBJ2-1; 9 positions agree with TRBD1. The CDR3 covers 16 residues. Trimming cost V 2 bases and J 5 bases; bases outside gene matches: 6. CDR1 is KGHDR, CDR2 SFDVKD, per germline. The chain's CDR3 is CATSDSTGGNNNEQFF. For the CDR3, the DNA is TGTGCCACCAGTGATTCGACAGGGGGAAACAACAATGAGCAGTTCTTC.

The chain has TRBV2 and TRBJ2-6; D is uncertain. From germline, CDR1 is SNHLY and CDR2 FYNNEI. With 3 bases removed from V and 0 bases from J, the gap between germline ends came to 6 bases. This CDR3 is 15 amino acids long. The CDR3: CASSDMGSGANVLTF. The CDR3 DNA reads as TGTGCCAGCAGTGATATGGGCTCTGGGGCCAACGTCCTGACTTTC.

The chain recombines TRBV2 with TRBJ2-1; 7 bases are shared with TRBD1. Losses at the gene ends were 7 bases for V and 1 base for J; bases not matched to a gene: 1. This CDR3 spans 13 amino acids. Per germline, CDR1 SNHLY and CDR2 FYNNEI. Here the CDR3 DNA reads TGTGCCAGCAAGGACAGGTCCTACAATGAGCAGTTCTTC. Its protein is CASKDRSYNEQFF. The entire variable domain, with the rest obtained from reference TRBV2 and TRBJ2-1, is as follows: EPEVTQTPSHQVTQMGQEVILRCVPISNHLYFYWYRQILGQKVEFLVSFYNNEISEKSEIFDDQFSVERPDGSNFTLKIRSTKLEDSAMYFCASKDRSYNEQFFGPGTRLTVL.

The chain uses TRBV6-1 and TRBJ1-6; D unclear. The V and J ends lost 1 base and 16 bases respectively, with 14 bases between them. CDR3 length equals 13 residues. CDR1 and CDR2 from the germline V gene are MNHNS and SASEGT. CDR3 protein: CASSEELLEPLHF. The CDR3 coding sequence is TGTGCCAGCAGTGAAGAGTTGTTAGAGCCGCTCCACTTT.

The rearrangement joins TRBV6-5 to TRBJ2-4, with 8 nucleotides matching TRBD2. V lost 2 bases and J lost 9; bases outside the gene matches: 12. The germline CDR1 and CDR2 sequences are MNHEY and SVGAGI. This CDR3 region has 16 residues. In nucleotides, the CDR3 is TGTGCCAGCAGTTACGCCCGGGAGGGGATTGGAGGCATTCAGTACTTC. Its translation is CASSYAREGIGGIQYF.

This chain connects TRBV14 to TRBJ2-1; D is uncertain. Germline CDR1 and CDR2: SGHDN and FVKESK. Between the trimmed V and J ends, which lost 3 bases and 9 bases, there was a span of 9 bases. This CDR3 has 12 residues. The DNA for the CDR3 is TGTGCCAGCAGCCATCTGGGCTCTGAGCAGTTCTTC. It encodes CASSHLGSEQFF.

The count of this clone is one. The chain recombines TRBV6-5 with TRBJ1-1; D not resolved. The CDR3 length is 12 residues. Trimming removed 6 bases at V and 1 base at J, with 6 bases between. CDR1 and CDR2 (germline): MNHEY, SVGAGI. Here the CDR3 reads CASRDPNTEAFF. The CDR3 bases are TGTGCCAGCAGGGACCCGAACACTGAAGCTTTCTTT.

This sequence joins TRBV19 and TRBJ1-5; TRBD1 aligns across 8 bases. This CDR3 comprises 18 residues. CDR1 and CDR2 (germline): LNHDA, SQIVND (reference sequence). V gave up 1 base and J gave up 0 bases; unmatched junction bases: 8. In DNA, the CDR3 is TGTGCCAGTAGTATAGGTACCCCGGACAGGGATAGCAATCAGCCCCAGCATTTT. This encodes CASSIGTPDRDSNQPQHF.

V is TRBV2 and J is TRBJ2-7; 8 bases agree with TRBD2. With V trimmed by 2 bases and J by 3 bases, 6 bases remained unmatched. Germline CDR1 and CDR2: SNHLY and FYNNEI. This CDR3 has 15 amino acids. The CDR3 DNA reads as TGTGCCAGCAGTGAACTACGGGAGGGTTTCTACGAGCAGTACTTC. Encoded protein: CASSELREGFYEQYF.

The chain uses TRBV3-1 (or the pseudogene TRBV3-2) and TRBJ2-5; 14 nucleotides line up with TRBD2. CDR1 is LGHDT, CDR2 YNNKEL, per germline (reference sequence). V shed 5 bases and J 5 bases; nucleotides not matched to a gene: 10. The CDR3 loop spans 17 amino acids. The CDR3, as DNA: TGTGCCAGCAGCAATCCCGGGACTAGCGGGAGTCCGGAGACCCAGTACTTC. It specifies CASSNPGTSGSPETQYF.